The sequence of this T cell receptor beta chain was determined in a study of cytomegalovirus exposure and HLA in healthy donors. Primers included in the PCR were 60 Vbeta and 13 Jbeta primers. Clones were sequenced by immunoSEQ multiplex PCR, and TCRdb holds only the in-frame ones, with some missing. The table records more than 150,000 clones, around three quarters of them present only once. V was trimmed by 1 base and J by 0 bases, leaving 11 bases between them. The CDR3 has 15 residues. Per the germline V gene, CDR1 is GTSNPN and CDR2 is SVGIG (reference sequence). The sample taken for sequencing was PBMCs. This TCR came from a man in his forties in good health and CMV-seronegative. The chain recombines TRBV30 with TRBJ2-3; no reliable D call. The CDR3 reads CAWSADTTSTDTQYF. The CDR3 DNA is TGTGCCTGGAGTGCAGACACAACTAGCACAGATACGCAGTATTTT.